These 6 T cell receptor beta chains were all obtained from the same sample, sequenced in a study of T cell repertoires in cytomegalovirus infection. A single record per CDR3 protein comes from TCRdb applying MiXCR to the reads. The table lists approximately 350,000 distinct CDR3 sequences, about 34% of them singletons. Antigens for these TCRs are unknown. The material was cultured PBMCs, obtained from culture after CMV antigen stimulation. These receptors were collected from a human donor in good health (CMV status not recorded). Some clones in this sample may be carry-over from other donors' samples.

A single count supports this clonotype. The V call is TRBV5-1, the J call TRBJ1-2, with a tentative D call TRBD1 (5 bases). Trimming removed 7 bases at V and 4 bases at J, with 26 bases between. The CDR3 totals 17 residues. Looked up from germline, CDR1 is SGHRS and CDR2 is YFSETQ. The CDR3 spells CASRPAPFLDSGYGYTF. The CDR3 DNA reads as TGCGCCAGCCGCCCTGCCCCATTTCTTGACAGTGGCTATGGCTACACCTTC.

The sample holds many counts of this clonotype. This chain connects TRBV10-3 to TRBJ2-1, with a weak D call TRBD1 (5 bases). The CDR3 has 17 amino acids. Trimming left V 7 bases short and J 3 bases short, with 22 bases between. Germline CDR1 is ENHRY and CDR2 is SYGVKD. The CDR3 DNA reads TGTGCCATCACTTCTAGTAATGTGGGCCAGGGCTACAATGAGCAGTTCTTC. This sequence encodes CAITSSNVGQGYNEQFF.

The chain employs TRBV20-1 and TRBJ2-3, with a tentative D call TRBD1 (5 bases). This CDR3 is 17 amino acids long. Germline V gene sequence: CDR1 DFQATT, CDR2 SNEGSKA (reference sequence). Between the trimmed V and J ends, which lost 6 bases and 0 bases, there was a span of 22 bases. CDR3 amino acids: CSAKGSGSDGSTDTQYF. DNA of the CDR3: TGCAGTGCCAAGGGGTCTGGTTCTGACGGGAGCACAGATACGCAGTATTTT.

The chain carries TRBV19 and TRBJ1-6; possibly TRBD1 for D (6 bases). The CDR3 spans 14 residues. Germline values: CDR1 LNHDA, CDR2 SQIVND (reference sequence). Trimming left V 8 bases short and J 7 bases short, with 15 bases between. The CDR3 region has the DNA TGTGCCAGTGCGAACCGGGACATCAATTCACCCCTCCACTTT. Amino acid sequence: CASANRDINSPLHF.

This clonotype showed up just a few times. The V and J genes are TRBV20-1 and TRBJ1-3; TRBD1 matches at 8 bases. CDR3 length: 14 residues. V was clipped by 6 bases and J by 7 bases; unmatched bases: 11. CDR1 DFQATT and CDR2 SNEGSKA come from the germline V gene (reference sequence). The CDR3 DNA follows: TGCAGTGCAAGGGACAGGCGTCAAAGGAACACCATATATTTT. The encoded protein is CSARDRRQRNTIYF.

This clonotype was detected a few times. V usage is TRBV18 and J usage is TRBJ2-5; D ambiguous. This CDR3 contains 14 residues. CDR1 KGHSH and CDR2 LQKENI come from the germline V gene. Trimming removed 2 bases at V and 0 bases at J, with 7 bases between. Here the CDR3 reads CASSPGLNQETQYF. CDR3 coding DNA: TGTGCCAGCTCACCAGGGCTAAACCAAGAGACCCAGTACTTC.